These 17 T cell receptor beta chains came from one sample sequenced in a study of cytomegalovirus exposure and HLA in healthy donors. 60 Vbeta and 13 Jbeta primers were used in PCR. Produced via immunoSEQ multiplex PCR; TCRdb's table is partial and in-frame only. The data show roughly 100,000 clones, roughly 80% seen once. Specimen: PBMCs. The receptor set was obtained from a male donor in good health and CMV-seropositive.

The chain carries TRBV28 and TRBJ2-1; TRBD2 matches 11 bases. Trimming took 6 bases from V and 8 from J; bases not matched to a gene: 15. The CDR3 is made up of 17 amino acids. Germline loops: CDR1 MDHEN, CDR2 SYDVKM. The CDR3 nucleotides are TGTGCCAGCAGCCTCTACGGGACTAGCGGAGATTTTGATGAGCAGTTCTTC. Its protein product is CASSLYGTSGDFDEQFF.

V gene TRBV19 combines with J gene TRBJ2-2, with a possible D match to TRBD1 (5 bases). From germline, CDR1 is LNHDA and CDR2 SQIVND (reference sequence). V was shortened by 0 bases and J by 12 bases, with 14 bases between the two germline ends. This CDR3 has 14 amino acids. The CDR3 reads CASSIEGVKGKLFF. The DNA for the CDR3 is TGTGCCAGTAGTATAGAAGGAGTTAAGGGGAAGCTGTTTTTT. Supplemented by reference TRBV19 and TRBJ2-2, the full variable domain reads DGGITQSPKYLFRKEGQNVTLSCEQNLNHDAMYWYRQDPGQGLRLIYYSQIVNDFQKGDIAEGYSVSREKKESFPLTVTSAQKNPTAFYLCASSIEGVKGKLFFGEGSRLTVL.

The V call is TRBV29-1, the J call TRBJ1-4, with 7 bases lining up with TRBD1. This CDR3 is built from 15 residues. CDR1 is SQVTM and CDR2 is ANQGSEA in the germline V gene. Trimming took 4 bases from V and 4 from J; bases not matched to a gene: 9. The CDR3 nucleotides read TGCAGCGTTGGGGAAGGGGACAGCCTTAATGAAAAACTGTTTTTT. This translates into CSVGEGDSLNEKLFF.

V gene TRBV4-1 combines with J gene TRBJ2-5, with a possible D match to TRBD1 (6 bases). Germline V gene sequence: CDR1 MGHRA, CDR2 YSYEKL. V was pared by 4 bases and J by 4 bases, with 16 bases between. CDR3 size: 15 residues. CDR3: CASSPNRVGGETQYF. The CDR3 bases are TGCGCCAGCAGCCCGAACAGGGTAGGGGGAGAGACCCAGTACTTC.

V is TRBV27 and J is TRBJ2-1; 15 bases are shared with TRBD2. CDR1 is MNHEY and CDR2 is SMNVEV in the germline V gene (reference sequence). The CDR3 extends over 17 amino acids. V was clipped by 6 bases and J by 7 bases; unmatched bases: 10. The CDR3 coding sequence is TGTGCCAGCAGCCGGACTAGCGGGAGGGTAAGCCTGAATGAGCAGTTCTTC. This encodes CASSRTSGRVSLNEQFF.

CDR3 residues: CASSRTSGHEQYF. As DNA, the CDR3 is TGTGCCAGTAGTAGGACTAGCGGGCACGAGCAGTACTTC. The gene calls are TRBV19 and TRBJ2-7; 11 nucleotides match TRBD2. CDR3 length equals 13 residues. V trimming: 4 bases; J trimming: 5 bases; junction bases outside the gene matches: 1. Germline lookup yields CDR1 LNHDA and CDR2 SQIVND (reference sequence).

This clone was seen a few times. The rearrangement uses TRBV11-2 and TRBJ1-1; TRBD1 matches at 8 bases. V lost 3 bases to trimming and J lost 6 bases; unmatched junction nucleotides: 6. The germline CDR1 and CDR2 sequences are SGHAT and FQNNGV. CDR3 length equals 14 residues. The CDR3 bases are TGTGCCAGCAGCTTGATACAGGGGGGATCTGAAGCTTTCTTT. Its protein is CASSLIQGGSEAFF.

The chain is built from TRBV7-9 and TRBJ2-7; 16 nucleotides match TRBD2. J was trimmed by 4 bases and V by 5 bases; bases with no gene match: 11. Germline CDR1 is SEHNR and CDR2 is FQNEAQ (reference sequence). The CDR3 extends over 18 amino acids. The CDR3 protein is CASSESGTSGRARYEQYF. CDR3 in DNA: TGTGCCAGCAGCGAGTCCGGGACTAGCGGGAGGGCAAGGTACGAGCAGTACTTC.

V gene TRBV11-2 combines with J gene TRBJ2-5; 7 nucleotides line up with TRBD1. V gave up 2 bases and J gave up 3 bases; unmatched junction bases: 15. This CDR3 has 18 amino acids. Germline CDR1 SGHAT, CDR2 FQNNGV. The CDR3 here is CASSLSAFSQGLEETQYF. The CDR3 DNA sequence: TGTGCCAGCAGCTTATCTGCCTTTTCACAGGGGTTGGAAGAGACCCAGTACTTC.

The CDR3 DNA reads TGTGCCAGCAGTTATCTGGGCGAGCAGTACTTC. Amino acid sequence: CASSYLGEQYF. The chain couples TRBV6-6 to TRBJ2-5; D is uncertain. The J call could be wrong; TRBJ2-7 is a better fit for the DNA end. This CDR3 contains 11 residues. The germline CDR1 and CDR2 sequences are MNHNY and SVGAGI (reference sequence).

This clone was found once. CDR3 nucleotides: TGTGCCAGCAGTTCGGGGGGAGCGGGAGTCGCCCATGAGCAGTTCTTC. Encoded protein: CASSSGGAGVAHEQFF. V is TRBV11-2 and J is TRBJ2-1; 8 positions match TRBD2. Germline V gene lookup returns CDR1 SGHAT and CDR2 FQNNGV. The V and J ends lost 6 bases and 8 bases, in that order; junction bases with no gene match: 15. This CDR3 region has 16 residues. Together with reference TRBV11-2 and TRBJ2-1, the CDR3 gives the full variable domain: EAGVAQSPRYKIIEKRQSVAFWCNPISGHATLYWYQQILGQGPKLLIQFQNNGVVDDSQLPKDRFSAERLKGVDSTLKIQPAKLEDSAVYLCASSSGGAGVAHEQFFGPGTRLTVL.

The chain recombines TRBV27 with TRBJ1-1; the D gene is possibly TRBD1 (6 bases). The CDR3 is made up of 13 amino acids. The germline V gene has CDR1 MNHEY and CDR2 SMNVEV (reference sequence). Trimming cost V 3 bases and J 3 bases, with 8 bases left between them. The CDR3 reads CASSFGQHTEAFF. CDR3 DNA: TGTGCCAGCAGTTTCGGACAGCACACTGAAGCTTTCTTT.

This clone was seen a single time. This chain's CDR3 is CASRGQPAGTQYF. The CDR3 DNA is TGTGCCAGCAGAGGGCAGCCAGCGGGGACCCAGTACTTC. The rearrangement links TRBV6-5 to TRBJ2-5, with D possibly matching TRBD2 (6 bases). Germline CDR1 MNHEY, CDR2 SVGAGI. The germline V and J ends were trimmed by 6 bases and 7 bases, with 15 bases remaining between them. This CDR3 spans 13 amino acids.

The rearrangement joins TRBV5-1 to TRBJ2-7; 10 nucleotides align to TRBD2. V was pared by 0 bases and J by 0 bases, with 3 bases of the junction left unmatched. Germline lookup yields CDR1 SGHRS and CDR2 YFSETQ. This CDR3 region has 16 residues. CDR3 nucleotides: TGCGCCAGCAGCTTGGTGTCTAGCGGGAGCTCCTACGAGCAGTACTTC. Its protein product is CASSLVSSGSSYEQYF.

The rearrangement links TRBV28 to TRBJ2-1, with 10 bases lining up with TRBD2. This CDR3 comprises 21 residues. Germline CDR1 MDHEN, CDR2 SYDVKM. Trimming removed 1 base from V and 2 bases from J; junction bases left unmatched: 17. This chain's CDR3 is CASSLSPQGYPSGRPYNEQFF. The CDR3 DNA is TGTGCCAGCAGTTTATCCCCGCAGGGCTACCCTAGCGGGAGACCCTACAATGAGCAGTTCTTC.

This clone was recorded once. The chain is built from TRBV10-3 and TRBJ1-2; 9 bases line up with TRBD1. The junction had 10 bases not matched to a gene; V was cut back by 7 bases and J by 10 bases. The CDR3 runs to 13 residues. The V gene's germline CDR1 is ENHRY and CDR2 SYGVKD. CDR3 in amino acids: CAITLGQGGDYTF. CDR3 DNA sequence: TGTGCCATCACCTTGGGACAGGGAGGGGACTACACCTTC.

This chain joins TRBV19 and TRBJ2-1; D possibly corresponds to TRBD1 (5 bases). Between the trimmed V and J ends, which lost 9 bases and 4 bases, there was a span of 19 bases. The CDR3 has 15 amino acids. Germline V gene lookup returns CDR1 LNHDA and CDR2 SQIVND (reference sequence). The CDR3 region is CASLGYQGLYNEQFF. In DNA, the CDR3 is TGTGCCAGCCTGGGGTATCAGGGCCTTTACAATGAGCAGTTCTTC.